The source of this T cell receptor beta chain is a study of neurological immune-mediated disorders. Findings and caveats of the study: Phylogenetic analysis grouped 18 of 34 multiple sclerosis patients' repertoires together, suggesting a possible repertoire signature.

cDNA was made by 5'RACE with 10-nucleotide random UMIs. A single record per CDR3 protein comes from TCRdb applying MiXCR to the 5' RACE reads. The repertoire consists of 50,000 to 70,000 distinct CDR3 sequences, with 4.5% occurring once and the leading ten covering approximately 7%. The germline V gene encodes CDR1 SGHKS and CDR2 YYEKEE (reference sequence). The V gene lost 0 bases and the J gene lost 1 base, with 4 bases spanning the gap. The CDR3 is 13 amino acids. This clonotype appeared many times. Its antigen is unidentified. The specimen sequenced was PBMCs. J is TRBJ2-5 and V is TRBV5-5; D remains ambiguous. The TCR sequence derives from a man aged 30 to 39 with multiple sclerosis. For the CDR3, the DNA is TGTGCCAGCAGCTTGGAGGGCCAAGAGACCCAGTACTTC. This codes for CASSLEGQETQYF.